The T cell receptor (beta chain) described here comes from a study of shared clonotypes between healthy human individuals. Overall study context: The study used three CD4 naive, three CD4 memory, two CD8 naive and one CD8 memory plate per donor.

Recent acute infections and vaccinations were absent in the healthy HIV-negative adult donors. Generated by immunoSEQ multiplex PCR, the TCRdb table keeps only in-frame clones and is missing some. The data show some 1.5 million clones, 95% to 99% seen once. This clone was detected only once. Its antigen is currently unknown. Overall study findings and caveats: Several donors held about 5% of naive CD4 clonotypes in common. Estimated clonotype richness was generally higher in naive than memory subsets.

CDR1 is LNHDA and CDR2 is SQIVND in the germline V gene (reference sequence). The CDR3 contains 14 residues. Trimming shortened V by 7 bases and J by 6 bases, and 19 bases separated the two germline ends. The V gene is TRBV19, the J gene TRBJ2-7, with TRBD1 as a possible D gene (6 bases). This receptor was identified in a man aged 25 to 40 in good health. The sample taken for sequencing was naive CD4+ T cells sorted from blood. Stated subset: CD45RA+ positively selected. The CDR3 region is CASTKDSTGAEQYF. CDR3 in DNA: TGTGCCAGTACCAAGGACAGCACTGGGGCCGAGCAGTACTTC. Full variable domain (remainder filled in from reference TRBV19 and TRBJ2-7): DGGITQSPKYLFRKEGQNVTLSCEQNLNHDAMYWYRQDPGQGLRLIYYSQIVNDFQKGDIAEGYSVSREKKESFPLTVTSAQKNPTAFYLCASTKDSTGAEQYFGPGTRLTVT.